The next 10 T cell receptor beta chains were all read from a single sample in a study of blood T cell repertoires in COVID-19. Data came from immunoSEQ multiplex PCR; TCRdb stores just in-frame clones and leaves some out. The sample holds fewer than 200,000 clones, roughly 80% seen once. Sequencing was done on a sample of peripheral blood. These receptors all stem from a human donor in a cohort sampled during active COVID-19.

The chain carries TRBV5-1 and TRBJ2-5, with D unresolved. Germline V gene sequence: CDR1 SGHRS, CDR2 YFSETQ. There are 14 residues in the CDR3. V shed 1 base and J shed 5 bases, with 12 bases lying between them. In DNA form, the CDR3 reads TGCGCCAGCAGCTTGATGGCAAATAGCGAGACCCAGTACTTC. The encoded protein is CASSLMANSETQYF.

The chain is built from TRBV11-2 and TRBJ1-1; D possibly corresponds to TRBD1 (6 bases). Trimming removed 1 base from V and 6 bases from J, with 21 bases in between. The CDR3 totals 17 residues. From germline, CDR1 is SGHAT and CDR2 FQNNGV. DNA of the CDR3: TGTGCCAGCAGCTTAGGGCGGCTTCAGGGGTTTGGGTCTGAAGCTTTCTTT. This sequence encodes CASSLGRLQGFGSEAFF.

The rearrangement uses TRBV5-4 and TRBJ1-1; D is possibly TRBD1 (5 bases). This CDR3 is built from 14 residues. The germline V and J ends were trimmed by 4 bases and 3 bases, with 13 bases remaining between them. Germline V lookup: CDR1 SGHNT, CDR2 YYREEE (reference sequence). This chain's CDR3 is CASSRGVSDTEAFF. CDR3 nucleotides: TGTGCCAGCAGCCGGGGGGTTTCGGACACTGAAGCTTTCTTT.

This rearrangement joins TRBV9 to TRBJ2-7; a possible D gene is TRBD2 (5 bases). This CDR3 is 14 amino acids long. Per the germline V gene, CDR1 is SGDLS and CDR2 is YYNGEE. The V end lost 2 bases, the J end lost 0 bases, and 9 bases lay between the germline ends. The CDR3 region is CASSVRGNSYEQYF. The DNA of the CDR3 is TGTGCCAGCAGCGTTCGAGGGAACTCCTACGAGCAGTACTTC.

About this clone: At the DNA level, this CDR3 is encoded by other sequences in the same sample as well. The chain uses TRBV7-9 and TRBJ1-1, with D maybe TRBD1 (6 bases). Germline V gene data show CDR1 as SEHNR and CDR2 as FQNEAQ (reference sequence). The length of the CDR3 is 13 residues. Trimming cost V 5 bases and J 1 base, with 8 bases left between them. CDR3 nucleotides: TGTGCCAGCAGCCTGACAGGGAACACTGAAGCTTTCTTT. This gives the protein CASSLTGNTEAFF.

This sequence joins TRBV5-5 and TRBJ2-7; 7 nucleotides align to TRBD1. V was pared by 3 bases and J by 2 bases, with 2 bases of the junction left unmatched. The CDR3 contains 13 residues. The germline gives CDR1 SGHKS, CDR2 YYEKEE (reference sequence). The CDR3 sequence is CASSWGQTYEQYF. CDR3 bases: TGTGCCAGCAGCTGGGGACAGACCTACGAGCAGTACTTC.

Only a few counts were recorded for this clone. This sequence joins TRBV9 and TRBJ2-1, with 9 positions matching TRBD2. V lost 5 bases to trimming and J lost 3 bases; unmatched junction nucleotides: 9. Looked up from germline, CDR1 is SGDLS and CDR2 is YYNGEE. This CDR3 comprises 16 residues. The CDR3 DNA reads TGTGCCAGCAGGAGTCTAGCGGGGCAATACTACAATGAGCAGTTCTTC. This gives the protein CASRSLAGQYYNEQFF.

The CDR3 bases are TGTGCCAGCAGCTCCACAGGGGCGTTCGATGAAAAACTGTTTTTT. Its protein is CASSSTGAFDEKLFF. The J gene is TRBJ1-4, the V gene TRBV7-9; 7 bases are a match to TRBD1. The V gene's germline CDR1 is SEHNR and CDR2 FQNEAQ (reference sequence). V lost 4 bases, J lost 6 bases, and 8 bases stayed unmatched. CDR3 length equals 15 residues.

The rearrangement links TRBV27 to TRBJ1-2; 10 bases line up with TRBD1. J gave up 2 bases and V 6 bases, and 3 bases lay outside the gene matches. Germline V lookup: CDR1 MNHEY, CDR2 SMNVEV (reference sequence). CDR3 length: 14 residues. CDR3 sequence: CASSRQGANYGYTF. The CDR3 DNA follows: TGTGCCAGCAGCCGACAGGGGGCCAACTATGGCTACACCTTC.

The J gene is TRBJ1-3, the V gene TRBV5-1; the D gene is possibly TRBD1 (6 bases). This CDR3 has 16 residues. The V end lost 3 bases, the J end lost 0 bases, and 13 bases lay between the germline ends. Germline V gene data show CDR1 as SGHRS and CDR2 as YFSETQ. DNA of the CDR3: TGCGCCAGCAGCTCGGGACATCCCCTCTCTGGAAACACCATATATTTT. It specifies CASSSGHPLSGNTIYF.